These 26 T cell receptor beta chains originate from one sample sequenced in a study of PD-1 blockade in classical Hodgkin lymphoma. Every single patient, without exception, relapsed after autologous stem cell transplantation, and brentuximab vedotin exposure varied. Libraries were prepared by immunoSEQ multiplex PCR; TCRdb keeps only in-frame clonotypes and omits some of them. The sample has 40,000 or so clones; around 87% are singletons. This specimen was peripheral blood mononuclear cells (PBMCs), taken before the second cycle of nivolumab. These receptors were obtained from a human donor with classical Hodgkin lymphoma.

This rearrangement joins TRBV15 to TRBJ1-4, with 7 bases lining up with TRBD1. CDR3 size: 16 residues. The germline CDR1 and CDR2 sequences are LNHNV and YYDKDF (reference sequence). Trimming removed 3 bases from V and 6 bases from J; junction bases left unmatched: 10. CDR3 nucleotide sequence: TGTGCCACCAGCAGGGGAAGAGGGGGCTTAGATGAAAAACTGTTTTTT. Encoded protein: CATSRGRGGLDEKLFF. Complete variable domain (other parts from reference TRBV15 and TRBJ1-4): DAMVIQNPRYQVTQFGKPVTLSCSQTLNHNVMYWYQQKSSQAPKLLFHYYDKDFNNEADTPDNFQSRRPNTSFCFLDIRSPGLGDTAMYLCATSRGRGGLDEKLFFGSGTQLSVL.

V gene TRBV6-6 combines with J gene TRBJ2-5, with a weak D call TRBD2 (6 bases). Trimming pared 5 bases from V and 4 bases from J, leaving 17 bases between. Germline V gene lookup returns CDR1 MNHNY and CDR2 SVGAGI (reference sequence). This CDR3 spans 15 amino acids. CDR3 in amino acids: CASSHAAGLLETQYF. The CDR3 DNA reads as TGTGCCAGCAGTCACGCCGCGGGACTTTTAGAGACCCAGTACTTC.

A note on this clone: One end of the junction does not line up with germline, which may come from a read error. V is TRBV12-5 and J is TRBJ2-7; D is ambiguous. CDR1 and CDR2 from the germline V gene are LGHNT and FRNRAP. This CDR3 spans 14 amino acids. DNA of the CDR3: TGTGCTAGTGGTCCACCCCCATCGTCCTGCGAGCAGTACTTC. Protein: CASGPPPSSCEQYF.

The rearrangement links TRBV28 to TRBJ2-2; 10 bases fit TRBD2. Germline trimming cut 6 bases from V and 1 base from J; bases unmatched to any gene: 2. The CDR3 covers 15 residues. The V gene's germline CDR1 is MDHEN and CDR2 SYDVKM. The CDR3 nucleotides read TGTGCCAGCAGCTCTAGCGGGAGGAACACCGGGGAGCTGTTTTTT. Translating gives CASSSSGRNTGELFF. Full variable domain (rest looked up from reference TRBV28 and TRBJ2-2): DVKVTQSSRYLVKRTGEKVFLECVQDMDHENMFWYRQDPGLGLRLIYFSYDVKMKEKGDIPEGYSVSREKKERFSLILESASTNQTSMYLCASSSSGRNTGELFFGEGSRLTVL.

The chain joins TRBV27 to TRBJ2-3; D remains unclear. Germline loops: CDR1 MNHEY, CDR2 SMNVEV (reference sequence). The V end was cut by 2 bases, the J end by 4 bases, with 13 bases between. This CDR3 comprises 15 residues. This chain's CDR3 is CASSLKRGRADTQYF. Here the CDR3 DNA reads TGTGCCAGCAGTTTAAAGCGCGGCCGGGCAGATACGCAGTATTTT.

The rearrangement joins TRBV5-1 to TRBJ2-3; D is undetermined. Trimming took off 0 bases at V and 1 base at J, with 6 bases between the two ends. Germline assignment: CDR1 SGHRS and CDR2 YFSETQ. This CDR3 spans 14 amino acids. The chain's CDR3 is CASSLEGRTDTQYF. The CDR3, as DNA: TGCGCCAGCAGCTTGGAAGGCCGCACAGATACGCAGTATTTT. Full variable domain (missing parts from reference TRBV5-1 and TRBJ2-3): KAGVTQTPRYLIKTRGQQVTLSCSPISGHRSVSWYQQTPGQGLQFLFEYFSETQRNKGNFPGRFSGRQFSNSRSEMNVSTLELGDSALYLCASSLEGRTDTQYFGPGTRLTVL.

The genes are TRBV28 and TRBJ1-2; D perhaps matches TRBD1 (5 bases). Per the germline V gene, CDR1 is MDHEN and CDR2 is SYDVKM. The CDR3 extends over 12 amino acids. V was pared by 7 bases and J by 8 bases, with 14 bases between. This CDR3 reads CASTARGEGYTF. CDR3 bases: TGTGCCAGCACAGCTAGGGGAGAGGGCTACACCTTC.

The CDR3 nucleotides are TGCGCCAGCAGCTTCGCAGGTCGGGATGAGCAGTTCTTC. Translated, it gives CASSFAGRDEQFF. The V and J genes are TRBV5-1 and TRBJ2-1; D is uncertain. The germline gives CDR1 SGHRS, CDR2 YFSETQ. The CDR3 loop spans 13 amino acids. V lost 2 bases and J 8 bases, leaving 11 bases between the germline ends.

This clone has more than one count but fewer than ten. Other DNA sequences in this specimen translate into the identical CDR3. The chain is built from TRBV9 and TRBJ2-3; D is ambiguous. V lost 0 bases, J lost 2 bases, and 4 bases lay in between. The CDR3 has 13 residues. Per germline, CDR1 SGDLS and CDR2 YYNGEE. CDR3 in amino acids: CASSVATTDTQYF. The CDR3 nucleotides read TGTGCCAGCAGCGTAGCTACCACAGATACGCAGTATTTT.

The chain links TRBV19 to TRBJ2-3, with D uncertain. In germline, CDR1 is LNHDA, CDR2 SQIVND (reference sequence). The CDR3 covers 16 residues. Trimming pared 3 bases from V and 1 base from J, leaving 14 bases between. The CDR3 protein is CASSIHPQAGTDTQYF. The CDR3 bases are TGTGCCAGTAGTATCCACCCGCAGGCCGGCACAGATACGCAGTATTTT. The full variable domain, its missing parts supplied by reference TRBV19 and TRBJ2-3, is DGGITQSPKYLFRKEGQNVTLSCEQNLNHDAMYWYRQDPGQGLRLIYYSQIVNDFQKGDIAEGYSVSREKKESFPLTVTSAQKNPTAFYLCASSIHPQAGTDTQYFGPGTRLTVL.

The rearrangement links TRBV23-1 to TRBJ2-5; D gene ambiguous. TRBV23-1 is flagged as an ORF with uncertain function. This CDR3 spans 12 amino acids. The ends were cut back, 9 bases at V and 5 bases at J, with 13 bases in the middle. CDR3 in DNA: TGCGCCAGTTGGGCCCCACAGGAGACCCAGTACTTC. Amino acids: CASWAPQETQYF.

The CDR3 sequence: CASSQVSTALAGELFF. The CDR3 DNA sequence: TGCGCCAGCAGCCAAGTATCGACAGCCCTGGCCGGGGAGCTGTTTTTT. The chain combines TRBV4-1 with TRBJ2-2, with D possibly TRBD1 on 5 matching bases. CDR1 is MGHRA, CDR2 YSYEKL, per germline. The CDR3 extends over 16 amino acids. Trimming shortened V by 1 base and J by 6 bases, and 15 bases separated the two germline ends.

This rearrangement joins TRBV27 to TRBJ2-7; 8 bases are a match to TRBD1. V was pared by 3 bases and J by 6 bases, with 10 bases of the junction left unmatched. This CDR3 has 15 residues. Germline V lookup: CDR1 MNHEY, CDR2 SMNVEV (reference sequence). The CDR3 protein is CASSFGTGLTGEQYF. Here the CDR3 DNA reads TGTGCCAGCAGTTTTGGGACAGGCCTTACGGGCGAGCAGTACTTC.

The chain links TRBV18 to TRBJ1-1; D not certain. The CDR3 is 12 amino acids. V shed 5 bases and J shed 2 bases, with 6 bases lying between them. Per the germline V gene, CDR1 is KGHSH and CDR2 is LQKENI. CDR3 sequence: CASSTYNTEAFF. The CDR3 DNA reads TGTGCCAGCTCAACGTACAACACTGAAGCTTTCTTT.

The V and J genes are TRBV7-9 and TRBJ2-1; the match to TRBD2 covers 10 bases. V was clipped by 3 bases and J by 5 bases; unmatched bases: 4. The germline gives CDR1 SEHNR, CDR2 FQNEAQ (reference sequence). This CDR3 has 15 residues. The DNA for the CDR3 is TGTGCCAGCAGCTTGGAACTAGCGGGAAACAATGAGCAGTTCTTC. Encoded protein: CASSLELAGNNEQFF.

The chain carries TRBV6-1 and TRBJ1-1; D remains ambiguous. CDR1 and CDR2 from the germline V gene are MNHNS and SASEGT. V was cut by 3 bases and J by 10 bases, with 6 bases left in between. This CDR3 has 10 amino acids. The CDR3: CASSEEGAFF. The CDR3 DNA reads TGTGCCAGCAGTGAGGAGGGAGCTTTCTTT.

The chain combines TRBV14 with TRBJ2-5; no definite D call. In germline, CDR1 is SGHDN, CDR2 FVKESK. The germline V and J ends were trimmed by 5 bases and 4 bases, with 17 bases remaining between them. The CDR3 sequence is 15 residues long. The CDR3 DNA follows: TGTGCCAGCAGCAACCAAGGAACCCCAACAGAGACCCAGTACTTC. It yields the protein CASSNQGTPTETQYF.

The CDR3: CASSQDRGLQPQHF. As DNA, the CDR3 is TGCGCCAGCAGCCAAGACAGGGGGCTTCAGCCCCAGCATTTT. This rearrangement joins TRBV4-3 to TRBJ1-5, with TRBD1 matching 8 bases. Germline V gene data show CDR1 as LGHNA and CDR2 as YSLEER. This CDR3 has 14 residues. Losses at the gene ends were 0 bases for V and 6 bases for J; bases not matched to a gene: 1.

The chain couples TRBV7-8 to TRBJ2-1, with TRBD1 matching 9 bases. Looked up from germline, CDR1 is SGHVS and CDR2 is FQNEAQ. CDR3 length: 15 residues. The junction had 4 bases not matched to a gene; V was cut back by 5 bases and J by 2 bases. In nucleotides, the CDR3 is TGTGCCAGCAGCGCGCGACAGGGGGCCTACAATGAGCAGTTCTTC. This codes for CASSARQGAYNEQFF.

J is TRBJ2-7 and V is TRBV19; TRBD1 aligns across 8 bases. Germline lookup yields CDR1 LNHDA and CDR2 SQIVND (reference sequence). The CDR3 runs to 13 residues. J was trimmed by 6 bases and V by 3 bases; bases with no gene match: 4. In DNA, the CDR3 is TGTGCCAGTAGTATGCAGGGGGCACGCGAGCAGTACTTC. It yields the protein CASSMQGAREQYF.

The chain recombines TRBV5-5 with TRBJ2-6, with 11 positions matching TRBD1. This CDR3 comprises 19 residues. Germline trimming cut 4 bases from V and 3 bases from J; bases unmatched to any gene: 12. CDR1 is SGHKS and CDR2 is YYEKEE in the germline V gene (reference sequence). CDR3 nucleotide sequence: TGTGCCAGCAGCCCAATGGACAGGGGGCCCCAGCTTGGGGCCAACGTCCTGACTTTC. The encoded protein is CASSPMDRGPQLGANVLTF. The entire variable domain, with the rest obtained from reference TRBV5-5 and TRBJ2-6, is as follows: DAGVTQSPTHLIKTRGQQVTLRCSPISGHKSVSWYQQVLGQGPQFIFQYYEKEERGRGNFPDRFSARQFPNYSSELNVNALLLGDSALYLCASSPMDRGPQLGANVLTFGAGSRLTVL.

The chain is built from TRBV28 and TRBJ2-5; 7 bases are shared with TRBD1. The V segment lost 6 bases and the J segment 5 bases; nucleotides outside the gene matches: 12. Germline V gene lookup returns CDR1 MDHEN and CDR2 SYDVKM. The CDR3 runs to 15 residues. The CDR3 sequence: CASSISFGTAETQYF. In DNA form, the CDR3 reads TGTGCCAGCAGCATATCCTTCGGGACAGCGGAGACCCAGTACTTC.

The genes are TRBV11-2 and TRBJ1-2, with D possibly TRBD1 on 6 matching bases. V was clipped by 3 bases and J by 3 bases, with 8 bases between them. This CDR3 has 13 amino acids. Germline V gene data show CDR1 as SGHAT and CDR2 as FQNNGV. The CDR3 DNA sequence: TGTGCCAGCAGCTTCCCAGGGGACTATGGCTACACCTTC. This gives the protein CASSFPGDYGYTF. Combining the CDR3 with reference TRBV11-2 and TRBJ1-2 gives the whole variable domain EAGVAQSPRYKIIEKRQSVAFWCNPISGHATLYWYQQILGQGPKLLIQFQNNGVVDDSQLPKDRFSAERLKGVDSTLKIQPAKLEDSAVYLCASSFPGDYGYTFGSGTRLTVV.

The chain combines TRBV9 with TRBJ2-7, with D perhaps TRBD2 (6 bases). V gave up 0 bases and J gave up 4 bases, with 17 bases separating them. This CDR3 contains 16 residues. Germline CDR1 reads SGDLS; CDR2 reads YYNGEE. The CDR3 loop reads CASSVGSLASEYEQYF. In DNA form, the CDR3 reads TGTGCCAGCAGCGTAGGTTCCTTGGCTAGCGAGTACGAGCAGTACTTC.

As concerns this clone: Other DNA sequences in the same sample also yield this CDR3. The chain combines TRBV19 with TRBJ2-5; a possible D gene is TRBD2 (6 bases). CDR1 LNHDA and CDR2 SQIVND come from the germline V gene (reference sequence). Trimming cost V 8 bases and J 2 bases, with 18 bases left between them. The CDR3 has 15 residues. The CDR3 DNA is TGTGCCAGTTCACCGGGCGGGACGTATCAAGAGACCCAGTACTTC. Its translation is CASSPGGTYQETQYF.

This sequence joins TRBV10-2 and TRBJ2-7; D is uncertain. The length of the CDR3 is 11 residues. Trimming removed 3 bases from V and 6 bases from J, with 6 bases in between. Germline V gene sequence: CDR1 WSHSY, CDR2 SAAADI. CDR3 coding DNA: TGCGCCAGCAGTGACCTCGGCGAGCAGTACTTC. It encodes CASSDLGEQYF.